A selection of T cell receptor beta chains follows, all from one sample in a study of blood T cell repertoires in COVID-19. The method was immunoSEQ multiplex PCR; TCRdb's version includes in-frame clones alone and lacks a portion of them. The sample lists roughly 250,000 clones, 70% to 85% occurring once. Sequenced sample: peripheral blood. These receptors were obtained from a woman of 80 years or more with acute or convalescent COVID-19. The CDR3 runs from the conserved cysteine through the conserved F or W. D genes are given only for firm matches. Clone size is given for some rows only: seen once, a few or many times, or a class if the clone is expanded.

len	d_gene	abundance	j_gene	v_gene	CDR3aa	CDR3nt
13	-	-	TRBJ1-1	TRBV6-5	CASSSLGGTEAFF	TGTGCCAGCAGTTCCCTAGGGGGCACTGAAGCTTTCTTT
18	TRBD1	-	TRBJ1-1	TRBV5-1	CASSLLPGQGAGITEAFF	TGCGCCAGCAGTCTACTCCCGGGACAGGGGGCCGGTATCACTGAAGCTTTCTTT
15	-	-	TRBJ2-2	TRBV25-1	CASSEFGLATGELFF	TGTGCCAGCAGTGAATTCGGTCTAGCCACCGGGGAGCTGTTTTTT
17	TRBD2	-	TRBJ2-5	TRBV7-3	CASSPTASGGLQETQYF	TGTGCCAGCAGCCCAACGGCCAGCGGGGGACTCCAAGAGACCCAGTACTTC
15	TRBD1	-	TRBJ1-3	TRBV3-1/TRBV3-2	CASTLKTGVVNTIYF	TGTGCCAGCACCCTGAAAACAGGGGTAGTAAACACCATATATTTT
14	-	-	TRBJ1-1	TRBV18	CASSPDTGHTEAFF	TGTGCCAGCTCACCAGATACAGGGCACACTGAAGCTTTCTTT
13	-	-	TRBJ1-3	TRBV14	CASSQARPNTIYF	TGTGCCAGCAGCCAAGCGAGGCCAAACACCATATATTTT
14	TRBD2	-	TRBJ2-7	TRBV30	CAWSRTSGSSEQYF	TGTGCCTGGTCTAGAACTAGCGGGAGTAGCGAGCAGTACTTC
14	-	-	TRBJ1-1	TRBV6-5	CASRPTAGFTEAFF	TGTGCCAGCAGGCCCACAGCAGGGTTCACTGAAGCTTTCTTT
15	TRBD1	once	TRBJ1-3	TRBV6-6	CASSGQGLAGNTIYF	TGTGCCAGCAGTGGACAGGGTTTGGCTGGAAACACCATATATTTT
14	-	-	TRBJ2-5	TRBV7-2	CASSPLLNDGGQYF	TGTGCCAGCAGTCCCCTATTAAATGACGGGGGCCAGTACTTC
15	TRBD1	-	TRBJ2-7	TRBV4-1	CASSPAGQGIYEQYF	TGCGCCAGCAGCCCGGCGGGACAGGGGATCTACGAGCAGTACTTC
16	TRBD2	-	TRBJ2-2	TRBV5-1	CASSRTSGSVAGELFF	TGCGCCAGCAGCAGGACTAGCGGGAGTGTCGCCGGGGAGCTGTTTTTT
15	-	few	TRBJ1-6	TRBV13	CASSLGDRSNSPLHF	TGTGCCAGCAGCTTAGGGGACAGAAGTAATTCACCCCTCCACTTT
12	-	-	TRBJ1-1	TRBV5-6	CASSFQNTEAFF	TGTGCCAGCAGCTTCCAAAACACTGAAGCTTTCTTT
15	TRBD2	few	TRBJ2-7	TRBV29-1	CSVGIAGLAGAGQYF	TGCAGCGTTGGGATCGCCGGACTAGCGGGAGCCGGGCAGTACTTC
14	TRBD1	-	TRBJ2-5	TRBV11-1	CASSRTGPWETQYF	TGTGCCAGCAGTCGGACAGGTCCCTGGGAGACCCAGTACTTC